Listed below are T cell receptor beta chains from one sample, sequenced in a study of CXCR3-negative and CXCR3-positive naive CD8 T cells. No DNA is given; TCRdb re-called the 5' RACE reads and lists each CDR3 protein once. Here the sample table reports tens of thousands of distinct CDR3 sequences. The material sequenced was memory CD8+ T cells from blood. The receptors derive from a human donor in good health. Some clones in this sample may be carry-over from other donors' samples. Each CDR3 is given with its conserved first and last residue. Rows give clone size only sometimes, using once, few, many, or a class for an expanded clone.

TRBJ2-2	TRBV24-1	-	CATSVTDREGTGELFF
TRBJ2-1	TRBV12-3/TRBV12-4	-	CASSLGHRATEQFF
TRBJ2-7	TRBV2	-	CASSGAGRGRTNYEQYF
TRBJ1-2	TRBV6-6	-	CASTPGTTYGYTF
TRBJ2-7	TRBV5-1	-	CASRLAGSYEQYF
TRBJ1-3	TRBV3-1	-	CASSPEPQGSNTIYF
TRBJ2-1	TRBV29-1	-	CSVEGLESSYNEQFF
TRBJ2-1	TRBV7-3	-	CASSPGQGILNEQFF
TRBJ2-1	TRBV24-1	medium-sized	CATSAGQSSYNEQFF
TRBJ1-5	TRBV12-3/TRBV12-4	-	CASSQDSPQPQHF
TRBJ1-2	TRBV20-1	-	CSAQTPGQISRGYTF
TRBJ1-2	TRBV13	-	CASSLEPGNYGYTF
TRBJ2-7	TRBV28	-	CASQSLIGQYF
TRBJ2-7	TRBV12-3/TRBV12-4	-	CASSDGTANYEQYF
TRBJ2-1	TRBV18	-	CASSPRPVEEEQFF
TRBJ2-7	TRBV9	-	CASSISGTPSYEQYF
TRBJ1-2	TRBV7-9	-	CASSSNRASHSENGYTF
TRBJ1-5	TRBV11-2	-	CASSRGNQPQHF
TRBJ1-5	TRBV28	-	CASSFQPGQGSFQPQHF
TRBJ2-2	TRBV6-5	-	CASSWTSGGSGELFF
TRBJ2-1	TRBV6-2/TRBV6-3	-	CASVGLVEGIAYNEQFF
TRBJ2-1	TRBV7-9	-	CASSPPSYNEQFF
TRBJ2-7	TRBV19	-	CASKLGQGTSYEQYF
TRBJ2-2	TRBV6-5	-	CASSYSASGGYTGELFF
TRBJ2-3	TRBV6-4	-	CASSPSGGSTDTQYF
TRBJ1-1	TRBV20-1	-	CSASKQGESTEAFF
TRBJ2-1	TRBV29-1	-	CSVLQYNEQFF
TRBJ2-1	TRBV4-1	-	CASSQQYNEQFF
TRBJ2-1	TRBV30	-	CAWSVQASNEQFF
TRBJ2-3	TRBV30	-	CAWSQGAPTDTQYF
TRBJ2-2	TRBV29-1	-	CSGGWTGVAGELFF
TRBJ2-7	TRBV29-1	-	CSVVPEITGTPYEQYF
TRBJ2-7	TRBV7-9	-	CASSETPLEQYF
TRBJ2-1	TRBV6-4	-	CASSDSSEGEQFF
TRBJ2-7	TRBV28	-	CASSLKGGVYEQYF
TRBJ2-2	TRBV6-5	-	CASSYSVRSGHTGELFF
TRBJ2-1	TRBV12-3/TRBV12-4	-	CASSLPLGAGGGPNNEQFF
TRBJ2-5	TRBV6-2/TRBV6-3	-	CASSYGGKKETQYF
TRBJ2-1	TRBV5-4	medium-sized	CASSILRDSYNEQFF
TRBJ2-7	TRBV14	-	CASSHFLAPSYEQYF
TRBJ2-6	TRBV6-4	-	CASSQTNSGANVLTF
TRBJ2-5	TRBV7-3	-	CASSLAGAGETQYF
TRBJ1-1	TRBV6-2/TRBV6-3	medium-sized	CASGSFHRGTEAFF
TRBJ2-7	TRBV20-1	-	CSARDELAGGPNSYEQYF
TRBJ2-3	TRBV11-2	-	CASSLGGGAGDTQYF
TRBJ2-7	TRBV27	-	CASSGLMGTSYEQYF
TRBJ2-5	TRBV2	-	CASGLEPADSVGETQYF
TRBJ2-1	TRBV29-1	-	CSAGTSDYNEQFF